A selection of T cell receptor beta chains follows, all from one sample in a study of T cells after somatic rescue of genetic block. The protocol was immunoSEQ multiplex PCR, while the TCRdb copy is restricted to in-frame clones and leaves out a portion. The table lists tens of thousands of clones, 90% to 97% of them singletons. The sample comprised peripheral blood mononuclear cells (PBMCs). Receptor source: a child younger than two. Both conserved end residues are part of each CDR3. The D gene is left open where the match is weak. Clone size is given for some rows only: seen once, a few or many times, or a class if the clone is expanded.

d_gene	len	abundance	v_gene	j_gene	CDR3nt	CDR3aa
-	13	-	TRBV2	TRBJ1-4	TGTGCCAGCAGAGGCCCGGGAAATGAAAAACTGTTTTTT	CASRGPGNEKLFF
-	14	-	TRBV19	TRBJ1-1	TGTGCCAGTAGTATAGAGGGCCGAGGGACTGAAGCTTTCTTT	CASSIEGRGTEAFF
TRBD1	14	-	TRBV4-2	TRBJ1-5	TGTGCCAGCAGCCAAGGGACAGGTTGGCAGCCCCAGCATTTT	CASSQGTGWQPQHF
TRBD1	14	-	TRBV6-6	TRBJ2-1	TGTGCCAGCAGTCAGGACAGGGGGTGCAATGAGCAGTTCTTC	CASSQDRGCNEQFF
-	17	-	TRBV9	TRBJ2-6	TGTGCCAGCAGCGTAGGGGCGGGGAGCTCTGGGGCCAACGTCCTGACTTTC	CASSVGAGSSGANVLTF
-	14	-	TRBV14	TRBJ2-2	TGTGCCAGCAGCCCACCGATGAACACCGGGGAGCTGTTTTTT	CASSPPMNTGELFF
-	15	-	TRBV19	TRBJ1-5	TGTGCCAGTAGTATTTTGGACCGACCGAATCAGCCCCAGCATTTT	CASSILDRPNQPQHF
-	12	-	TRBV2	TRBJ2-5	TGTGCCAGCAGTGAAGGAGGGGAGACCCAGTACTTC	CASSEGGETQYF
-	15	-	TRBV2	TRBJ2-6	TGTGCCAGCAGGCGGAGGTACTCTGGGGCCAACGTCCTGACTTTC	CASRRRYSGANVLTF
TRBD2	15	once	TRBV5-6	TRBJ2-1	TGTGCCAGCAGCTGGGGACTAGCGGGAGTCCATGAGCAGTTCTTC	CASSWGLAGVHEQFF
-	13	-	TRBV5-1	TRBJ1-1	TGCGCCAGCAGCTTGGACGGGGACGTTGAAGCTTTCTTT	CASSLDGDVEAFF
-	16	-	TRBV27	TRBJ2-6	TGTGCCAGCAGTTATCAGGGGAGCTCTGGGGCCAACGTCCTGACTTTC	CASSYQGSSGANVLTF
-	14	-	TRBV27	TRBJ2-3	TGTGCCAGCAGTTGGACTAAAAACACAGATACGCAGTATTTT	CASSWTKNTDTQYF
TRBD1	22	-	TRBV4-2	TRBJ1-3	TGTGCCAGCAGCCCAAGATCCAAGCTTTACAACCGGGACAGTTACTCTGGAAACACCATATATTTT	CASSPRSKLYNRDSYSGNTIYF
-	17	-	TRBV21-1	TRBJ1-5	TGTACCAGCAGCAAAGCGACAGGGCCATATAGCAATCAGCCCCAGCATTTT	CTSSKATGPYSNQPQHF
-	14	-	TRBV28	TRBJ2-1	TGTGCCAGCAGTTTAAGGTTGACCTACAATGAGCAGTTCTTC	CASSLRLTYNEQFF
-	12	-	TRBV29-1	TRBJ1-2	TGCAGCGTTGGACCTACAGGGTCTGGCTACACCTTC	CSVGPTGSGYTF
-	15	few	TRBV5-1	TRBJ1-5	TGCGCCAGCAGCGCCGACCCATACCCCAATCAGCCCCAGCATTTT	CASSADPYPNQPQHF
-	13	-	TRBV6-1	TRBJ2-7	TGTGCCAGCAGTGGAAAGCAGCCCTACGAGCAGTACTTC	CASSGKQPYEQYF
-	16	-	TRBV5-1	TRBJ1-3	TGCGCCAGCAGCTTGGACGGGCGCAGCTCTGGAAACACCATATATTTT	CASSLDGRSSGNTIYF
-	11	-	TRBV4-2	TRBJ2-5	TGTGCCAGCAGCCAAGAACGGACCCAGTACTTC	CASSQERTQYF
-	14	-	TRBV4-3	TRBJ1-5	TGCGCCAGCAGCCAAGAACAGGATTGGGAGCCCCAGCATTTT	CASSQEQDWEPQHF
-	13	-	TRBV5-1	TRBJ2-5	TGCGCCAGCAGCTTCGGGACTGAAGAGACCCAGTACTTC	CASSFGTEETQYF
TRBD1	14	-	TRBV5-1	TRBJ1-3	TGCGCCAGCAGCGACAGGGGGGGAGGAAACACCATATATTTT	CASSDRGGGNTIYF
TRBD1	13	-	TRBV7-9	TRBJ1-1	TGTGCCAGCAGCGACAGGGGTAGGACTGAAGCTTTCTTT	CASSDRGRTEAFF
TRBD2	15	-	TRBV6-5	TRBJ2-3	TGTGCCAGCAAGAGGGTAGCGGGAGTTACAGATACGCAGTATTTT	CASKRVAGVTDTQYF
-	14	-	TRBV5-1	TRBJ2-7	TGCGCCAGCAGCTTGATCAGGGGTCAGTACGAGCAGTACTTC	CASSLIRGQYEQYF
TRBD2	16	-	TRBV5-4	TRBJ2-3	TGTGCCAGCAGCTTGGGTCAGACTAGCGGGAGAGGCACGCAGTATTTT	CASSLGQTSGRGTQYF
-	15	-	TRBV5-4	TRBJ1-1	TGTGCCAGCAGCTTGGGGCGGGGGCGGAACACTGAAGCTTTCTTT	CASSLGRGRNTEAFF
-	17	-	TRBV2	TRBJ1-5	TGTGCCAGCAGTGAAGGGTCGACCCATTCCCTCAATCAGCCCCAGCATTTT	CASSEGSTHSLNQPQHF
-	15	-	TRBV5-5	TRBJ2-6	TGTGCCAGCAGCTTGAGAAACTCTGGGGCCAACGTCCTGACTTTC	CASSLRNSGANVLTF
-	14	-	TRBV5-1	TRBJ2-2	TGCGCCAGCACCTCAGGGGTGAACACCGGGGAGCTGTTTTTT	CASTSGVNTGELFF
-	18	-	TRBV28	TRBJ2-1	TGTGCCAGCAGTTTATTCCTCACCGGGAGTGCCCCCTACAATGAGCAGTTCTTC	CASSLFLTGSAPYNEQFF
-	16	-	TRBV7-3	TRBJ2-2	TGTGCCAGCAGCCCAGGGGGACTAACCTGGGGCGGGGAGCTGTTTTTT	CASSPGGLTWGGELFF
TRBD2	18	-	TRBV4-1	TRBJ2-5	TGCGCCAGCAGCCAAGGACTAGCGGGAGTTGGAGGGAAAGAGACCCAGTACTTC	CASSQGLAGVGGKETQYF
-	13	-	TRBV4-2	TRBJ2-3	TGTGCCAGCAGCCCAGGACTGCAAGATACGCAGTATTTT	CASSPGLQDTQYF
TRBD1	14	-	TRBV4-1	TRBJ1-1	TGCGCCAGCAGCCCACCACCAGGGGGTACTGAAGCTTTCTTT	CASSPPPGGTEAFF
TRBD2	16	-	TRBV4-1	TRBJ2-1	TGCGCCAGCAGCCAAATAGCGGGAGACTCCTACAATGAGCAGTTCTTC	CASSQIAGDSYNEQFF
-	15	-	TRBV6-6	TRBJ2-1	TGTGCCAGCACCGACTGGGGTAGCTCCTACAATGAGCAGTTCTTC	CASTDWGSSYNEQFF
-	12	-	TRBV6-1	TRBJ2-3	TGTGCCAGCAGTGCGGGACTAGATACGCAGTATTTT	CASSAGLDTQYF
TRBD2	14	-	TRBV27	TRBJ2-7	TGTGCCAGCAGTCCACGGACTAGTTTGTACGAGCAGTACTTC	CASSPRTSLYEQYF
TRBD2	15	once	TRBV7-9	TRBJ2-1	TGTGCCAGCTCCCCGGGCGGGGGATCCTACAATGAGCAGTTCTTC	CASSPGGGSYNEQFF
TRBD2	16	-	TRBV7-3	TRBJ2-3	TGTGCCAGCAGCTTGGGACTAGCGCGAAGTGTGGATACGCAGTATTTT	CASSLGLARSVDTQYF
-	16	-	TRBV28	TRBJ2-1	TGTGCCAGCAGTTCTCGGCGGGCAAAAATCTACAATGAGCAGTTCTTC	CASSSRRAKIYNEQFF
-	11	-	TRBV10-2	TRBJ2-3	TGCGCCAGCAGTGAGTCAGATACGCAGTATTTT	CASSESDTQYF
TRBD2	16	-	TRBV30	TRBJ2-1	TGTGCCTGGACCGGGACTAGCGAAAGCTCCTACAATGAGCAGTTCTTC	CAWTGTSESSYNEQFF
TRBD1	15	-	TRBV12-5	TRBJ1-5	TGTGCTAGTGCACCCACACAGGGGAGCAATCAGCCCCAGCATTTT	CASAPTQGSNQPQHF
-	16	-	TRBV18	TRBJ1-4	TGTGCCAGCTCACCCTGGACAGTTGCAACTAATGAAAAACTGTTTTTT	CASSPWTVATNEKLFF
-	16	-	TRBV19	TRBJ2-4	TGTGCCAGTAGTCCCAGGGGACCTCTAGCCAAAAACATTCAGTACTTC	CASSPRGPLAKNIQYF
-	11	-	TRBV28	TRBJ1-2	TGTGCCAGCAGTTTCGTCTATGGCTACACCTTC	CASSFVYGYTF
-	12	-	TRBV19	TRBJ1-1	TGTGCCAGTAGTATCCTGGAAGGGGAAGCTTTCTTT	CASSILEGEAFF
-	13	once	TRBV4-3	TRBJ2-7	TGCGCCAGCAGCCAAGAGGGACTCCCCGAGCAGTACTTC	CASSQEGLPEQYF
TRBD1	14	once	TRBV5-1	TRBJ1-1	TGCGCCAGCAGCTTGGAAGGACAGGGCACTGAAGCTTTCTTT	CASSLEGQGTEAFF